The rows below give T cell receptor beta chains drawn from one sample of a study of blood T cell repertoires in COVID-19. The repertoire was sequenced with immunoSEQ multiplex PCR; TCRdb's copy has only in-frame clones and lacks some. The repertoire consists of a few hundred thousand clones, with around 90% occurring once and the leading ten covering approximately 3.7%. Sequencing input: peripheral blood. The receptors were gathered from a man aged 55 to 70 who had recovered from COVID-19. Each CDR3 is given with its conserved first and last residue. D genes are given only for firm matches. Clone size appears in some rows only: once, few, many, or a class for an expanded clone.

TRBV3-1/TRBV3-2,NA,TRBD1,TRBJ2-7,TGTGCCAGCAGCCGACGACAGGGCTACGAGCAGTACTTC,CASSRRQGYEQYF
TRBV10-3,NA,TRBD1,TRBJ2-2,TGTGCCATCAGCCAACAGGGGGGGGAGCTGTTTTTT,CAISQQGGELFF
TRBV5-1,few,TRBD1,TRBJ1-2,TGCGCCAGCAGCTTGGCACAGGGGGTTTATGGCTACACCTTC,CASSLAQGVYGYTF
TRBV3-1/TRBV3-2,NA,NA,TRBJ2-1,TGTGCCAGCAGCCAAGTCGGCGGTTCCTCCTACAATGAGCAGTTCTTC,CASSQVGGSSYNEQFF
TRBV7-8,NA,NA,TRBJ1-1,TGTGCCAGCAGCCATCTTATACCGAACAGGTTGAACACTGAAGCTTTCTTT,CASSHLIPNRLNTEAFF
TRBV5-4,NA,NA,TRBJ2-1,TGTGCCAGCAGCTTGGAAAGACGGAAGGGGGAGCAGTTCTTC,CASSLERRKGEQFF
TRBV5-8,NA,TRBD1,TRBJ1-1,TGTGCCAGCAGCTCGGACAGGGGGGATGAAGCTTTCTTT,CASSSDRGDEAFF
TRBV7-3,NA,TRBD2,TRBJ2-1,TGTGCCAGCAGCTTCCAGACTAGCGGGGGGAATGAGCAGTTCTTC,CASSFQTSGGNEQFF
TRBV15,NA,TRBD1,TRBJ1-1,TGTGCCACCAGCAGAGATAAGATTCGAGGGGGCCGGAACACTGAAGCTTTCTTT,CATSRDKIRGGRNTEAFF
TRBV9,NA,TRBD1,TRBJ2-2,TGTGCCAGCAGCGCGACAGGGCGGACCGGGGAGCTGTTTTTT,CASSATGRTGELFF
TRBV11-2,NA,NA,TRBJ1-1,TGTGCCAGCAGCTTGACAGCTTTGAACACTGAAGCTTTCTTT,CASSLTALNTEAFF
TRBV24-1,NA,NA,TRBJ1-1,TGTGCCACCAGTACGGGAAGGTGGGACACTGAAGCTTTCTTT,CATSTGRWDTEAFF
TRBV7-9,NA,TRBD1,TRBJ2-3,TGTGCCAGCAGCCGGGACAGGGGATTCACAGATACGCAGTATTTT,CASSRDRGFTDTQYF
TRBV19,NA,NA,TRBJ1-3,TGTGCCAGTATCTCCTTAGGAAACACCATATATTTT,CASISLGNTIYF
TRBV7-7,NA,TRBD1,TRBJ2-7,TGTGCCAGCAGCTTCCAGACAGGGGACGAGCAGTACTTC,CASSFQTGDEQYF
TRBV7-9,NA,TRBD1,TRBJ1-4,TGTGCCAGCAGCCCTTTGGTCGGACAGGGGTATGAAAAACTGTTTTTT,CASSPLVGQGYEKLFF